This T cell receptor (beta chain) was observed in a study of lymphopenia after photon versus proton radiotherapy. With regard to this clone: Its antigen is as yet unknown.

The CDR3 extends over 14 amino acids. Germline CDR1 and CDR2: MNHEY and SVGAGI. J gave up 5 bases and V 7 bases, and 7 bases lay outside the gene matches. Study-level findings and limits: Photon-treated patients lost naive T cells and TCR diversity; proton-treated stayed stable. Authors raise, but do not show, better survival with proton therapy.

TCRdb's table, derived via immunoSEQ multiplex PCR, lists solely in-frame clones and lacks some. The table records around 63,000 clones, approximately 86% of them present only once. This receptor was taken from a middle-aged man with gastric cancer. The chain is built from TRBV6-5 and TRBJ2-3; 9 positions agree with TRBD2. This specimen consisted of peripheral blood, obtained from a patient treated with photon-based radiotherapy. CDR3 bases: TGTGCCAGCACCCTAGCGGGGCGGGGAGATACGCAGTATTTT. This translates into CASTLAGRGDTQYF.